A single sample is the source of the 4 T cell receptor beta chains below, sequenced in a study of early T cells in non-severe SARS-CoV-2 infection. Each CDR3 protein is one row after TCRdb ran MiXCR on the 5' RACE reads. Of more than 80,000 distinct CDR3 sequences detected, 16% appear once; the ten largest clones hold 1.3%. Source material: whole blood. The receptors originated from an adult who was a healthcare worker with PCR-confirmed SARS-CoV-2 infection or an uninfected control (not recorded which).

Only a few counts were recorded for this clonotype. The rearrangement uses TRBV7-9 and TRBJ2-7; D not resolved. The ends were cut back, 5 bases at V and 3 bases at J, with 5 bases in the middle. Germline V gives CDR1 SEHNR, CDR2 FQNEAQ (reference sequence). The length of the CDR3 is 11 residues. The CDR3 spells CASSRVYEQYF. The CDR3, as DNA: TGTGCCAGCAGCCGCGTCTACGAGCAGTACTTC.

There are many counts of this clonotype. The chain is built from TRBV7-2 and TRBJ2-1; 8 bases line up with TRBD1. J was trimmed by 5 bases and V by 3 bases; bases with no gene match: 0. Germline V gives CDR1 SGHTA, CDR2 FQGNSA. This CDR3 spans 13 amino acids. The CDR3 loop is CASSLDRDNEQFF. The CDR3, as DNA: TGTGCCAGCAGCTTGGACAGGGACAATGAGCAGTTCTTC. The full variable domain, with the rest looked up from reference TRBV7-2 and TRBJ2-1, is GAGVSQSPSNKVTEKGKDVELRCDPISGHTALYWYRQSLGQGLEFLIYFQGNSAPDKSGLPSDRFSAERTGGSVSTLTIQRTQQEDSAVYLCASSLDRDNEQFFGPGTRLTVL.

The chain carries TRBV7-9 and TRBJ2-5; 8 nucleotides match TRBD1. The junction had 14 bases not matched to a gene; V was cut back by 3 bases and J by 5 bases. From germline, CDR1 is SEHNR and CDR2 FQNEAQ (reference sequence). The CDR3 is made up of 17 amino acids. In nucleotides, the CDR3 is TGTGCCAGCAGCTTCCCAGGGGACAGGAGAGTAGTGGAGACCCAGTACTTC. Amino acids: CASSFPGDRRVVETQYF.

This clonotype showed up many times. CDR3 sequence: CASSYQSTDTQYF. The CDR3 DNA is TGTGCCAGCAGTTACCAGAGCACAGATACGCAGTATTTT. This rearrangement joins TRBV27 to TRBJ2-3; unclear D gene. The CDR3 runs 13 residues. CDR1 is MNHEY and CDR2 is SMNVEV in the germline V gene (reference sequence). Deletions cut 4 bases from V and 0 bases from J, with 5 bases between.